This T cell receptor beta chain is from a study of shared clonotypes between healthy human individuals. Naive CD8 cells lacked CD45RO, underwent positive selection for CCR7 and left out terminally differentiated effector memory CD45RA+ cells. Assay: immunoSEQ multiplex PCR; the TCRdb copy retains only in-frame clones and omits some. The data contain around 2,100,000 clones, around 96% of them singletons. The table lists this clone with a count of one. V was cut by 3 bases and J by 4 bases, with 20 bases left in between. Germline V gene sequence: CDR1 MDHEN, CDR2 SYDVKM. This CDR3 region has 17 residues.

Input material: naive CD8+ T cells sorted from blood. The chain uses TRBV28 and TRBJ2-3; a weak D match, TRBD1 (5 bases). The sequence was collected from a man aged 18 to 30 in good health. CDR3 sequence reads: CASSFPLTASWADTQYF. Here the CDR3 DNA reads TGTGCCAGCAGTTTCCCTCTGACAGCCTCCTGGGCAGATACGCAGTATTTT.